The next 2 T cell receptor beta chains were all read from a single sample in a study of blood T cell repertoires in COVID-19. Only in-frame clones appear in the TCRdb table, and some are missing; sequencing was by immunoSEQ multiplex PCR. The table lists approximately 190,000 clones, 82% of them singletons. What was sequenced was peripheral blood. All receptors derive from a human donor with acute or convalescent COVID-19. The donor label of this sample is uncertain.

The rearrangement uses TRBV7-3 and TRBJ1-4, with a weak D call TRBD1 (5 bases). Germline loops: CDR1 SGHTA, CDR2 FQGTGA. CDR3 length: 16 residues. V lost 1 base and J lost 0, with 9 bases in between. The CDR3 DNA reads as TGTGCCAGCAGCTTAAGGGGGGAAGCAACTAATGAAAAACTGTTTTTT. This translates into CASSLRGEATNEKLFF.

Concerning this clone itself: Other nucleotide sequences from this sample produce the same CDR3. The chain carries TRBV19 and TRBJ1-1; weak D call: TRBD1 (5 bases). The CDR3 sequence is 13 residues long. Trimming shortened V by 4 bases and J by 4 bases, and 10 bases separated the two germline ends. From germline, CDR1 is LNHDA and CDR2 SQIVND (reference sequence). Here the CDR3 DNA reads TGTGCCAGTAGTACCCAGGGAGGCACTGAAGCTTTCTTT. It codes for CASSTQGGTEAFF.